Sequencing of this T cell receptor (beta chain) was carried out in a study of response to subunit inactivated influenza vaccine. General study findings and limits: It was the authors' suggestion that each seasonal influenza vaccination recruits few new T cells.

This clonotype was counted at least ten times. As yet, its antigen is unknown. Using its own MiXCR run on the RT-PCR reads, TCRdb lists one record per CDR3 protein. The sample consists of about 310,000 distinct CDR3 sequences, roughly 22% of them appearing once. CDR3 length equals 14 residues. Germline assignment: CDR1 SGDLS and CDR2 YYNGEE. V was pared by 3 bases and J by 0 bases, with 9 bases between. This specimen was PBMCs from blood, taken less than 22 months after vaccination. The sequence came from a man aged 50-75 years who received an inactivated influenza vaccine. The chain combines TRBV9 with TRBJ1-1; D gene uncertain. The CDR3 spells CASSARTVNTEAFF. DNA of the CDR3: TGTGCCAGCAGCGCCCGGACGGTGAACACTGAAGCTTTCTTT.